The 23 T cell receptor beta chains below come from one sample, sequenced in a study of blood T cells in healthy people across ages (dated by TCRdb to the mid-2010s). Receptor libraries were prepared by 5' RACE. Sequencing was carried out with an Illumina HiSeq 2500. The second PCR ran for about 6 to 11 cycles and used a J-beta primer mix along with a sample-barcoded 5' primer. TCRdb redid the processing of the public reads, applying fastp at Q25 and MiXCR, and retained in-frame beta chains. Entries are consolidated by CDR3 protein sequence, retaining the most common genes and DNA. A total of more than 650,000 distinct CDR3 sequences appear in this sample, about a fifth of them only once. The ten largest clones take up around 21% of the sample. Material for sequencing was blood. Source of these receptors: a man between 70 and 80 years old in good health.

In its sample, this clonotype was seen a few times. This chain connects TRBV6-2 or TRBV6-3 to TRBJ2-5, with unresolved D. The V and J ends lost 2 bases and 2 bases respectively, with 9 bases between them. The CDR3 is 14 amino acids. Per the germline V gene, CDR1 is MNHEY and CDR2 is SVGEGT. CDR3 in DNA: TGTGCCAGCAGTTACGGCCTACCTCAAGAGACCCAGTACTTC. Translating gives CASSYGLPQETQYF.

This clonotype was recorded a few times. CDR3: CASSLAPIQETQYF. The CDR3 region has the DNA TGTGCCAGCAGTTTAGCGCCGATCCAGGAGACCCAGTACTTC. J is TRBJ2-5 and V is TRBV12-3 or TRBV12-4; D uncertain. The CDR3 runs 14 residues. Trimming stripped 0 bases from V and 5 bases from J, with 10 bases between.

This clonotype was counted between two and nine times. This chain links TRBV6-6 with TRBJ2-3, with 10 bases identical to TRBD2. The germline V gene encodes CDR1 MNHNY and CDR2 SVGAGI (reference sequence). Losses at the gene ends were 5 bases for V and 4 bases for J; bases not matched to a gene: 9. The CDR3 length is 16 residues. CDR3 sequence: CASSLRLAGRPDTQYF. The CDR3 DNA sequence: TGTGCCAGCAGTCTCCGACTAGCGGGCCGTCCAGATACGCAGTATTTT.

V and J are TRBV6-1 and TRBJ2-1; 9 bases align to TRBD2. The germline V gene encodes CDR1 MNHNS and CDR2 SASEGT. Trimming cost V 9 bases and J 3 bases; bases outside gene matches: 9. The CDR3 totals 15 residues. This chain's CDR3 is CASFDSGSLYNEQFF. The DNA for the CDR3 is TGTGCCAGTTTTGATAGCGGGAGCCTCTACAATGAGCAGTTCTTC.

This clonotype was observed a few times. The chain joins TRBV9 to TRBJ1-4; no reliable D call. The ends were cut back, 0 bases at V and 8 bases at J, with 17 bases in the middle. This CDR3 is 16 amino acids long. The V gene's germline CDR1 is SGDLS and CDR2 YYNGEE. DNA of the CDR3: TGTGCCAGCAGCGTAGATACCGGTAGTCTCAACGAAAAACTGTTTTTT. Protein sequence: CASSVDTGSLNEKLFF.

The sample holds a few counts of this clonotype. The chain uses TRBV25-1 and TRBJ2-1; D gene ambiguous. V gave up 2 bases and J gave up 10 bases, with 18 bases separating them. Germline-derived CDR1 and CDR2 are MGHDK and SYGVNS. The CDR3 spans 15 residues. The CDR3 reads CASSEPGQGFLEQFF. DNA for the CDR3: TGTGCCAGCAGTGAACCAGGTCAAGGATTTTTGGAGCAGTTCTTC.

This clonotype was seen only a few times. The V and J genes are TRBV20-1 and TRBJ1-2; possible D gene TRBD1, 5 bases. The CDR3 has 14 amino acids. Germline-derived CDR1 and CDR2 are DFQATT and SNEGSKA (reference sequence). Trimming stripped 3 bases from V and 0 bases from J, with 11 bases between. The CDR3 DNA reads as TGCAGTGCTAGTTCGGTCAGGGCTAACTATGGCTACACCTTC. Translating it yields CSASSVRANYGYTF.

The chain recombines TRBV15 with TRBJ2-7, with D possibly called TRBD1 or TRBD2 (5 bases each). Germline V gives CDR1 LNHNV, CDR2 YYDKDF (reference sequence). The CDR3 contains 14 residues. V was shortened by 1 base and J by 4 bases, with 11 bases between the two germline ends. DNA of the CDR3: TGTGCCACCAGCAGAGGAGGGGATGGGTACGAGCAGTACTTC. Translation gives CATSRGGDGYEQYF. Complete variable domain (other parts from reference TRBV15 and TRBJ2-7): DAMVIQNPRYQVTQFGKPVTLSCSQTLNHNVMYWYQQKSSQAPKLLFHYYDKDFNNEADTPDNFQSRRPNTSFCFLDIRSPGLGDTAMYLCATSRGGDGYEQYFGPGTRLTVT.

This clonotype has just a few counts. This chain connects TRBV5-1 to TRBJ2-3, with D perhaps matching TRBD1 or TRBD2 (5 bases each). V was pared by 0 bases and J by 2 bases, with 13 bases between. The germline CDR1 and CDR2 sequences are SGHRS and YFSETQ. This CDR3 contains 16 residues. Here the CDR3 reads CASSLGDEAFTDTQYF. The CDR3 DNA reads TGCGCCAGCAGCTTGGGGGACGAAGCCTTCACAGATACGCAGTATTTT. Supplemented by reference TRBV5-1 and TRBJ2-3, the full variable domain reads KAGVTQTPRYLIKTRGQQVTLSCSPISGHRSVSWYQQTPGQGLQFLFEYFSETQRNKGNFPGRFSGRQFSNSRSEMNVSTLELGDSALYLCASSLGDEAFTDTQYFGPGTRLTVL.

This clonotype was detected a few times. The V call is TRBV21-1, the J call TRBJ2-1; the table's D call, TRBD2, was not checked against the DNA. TRBV21-1 is shown as a pseudogene. CDR3 length: 17 amino acids. DNA of the CDR3: TGTGCCAGCAGCAATCGAAAAGCGGGAGAATCCTACAATGAGCAGTTCTTC. The encoded protein is CASSNRKAGESYNEQFF.

This clonotype was detected a few times. The chain joins TRBV4-2 to TRBJ2-5, with 9 bases that match TRBD1. The CDR3 length is 16 residues. The V and J ends lost 4 bases and 3 bases, in that order; junction bases with no gene match: 9. From germline, CDR1 is LGHNA and CDR2 YNFKEQ. This CDR3 is CASSRSPGQGEETQYF. The CDR3 coding sequence is TGTGCCAGCAGCCGATCACCGGGACAGGGCGAAGAGACCCAGTACTTC.

This clonotype came up many times. A read error may account for a junction end that differs from germline. The CDR3 loop reads CASSQPQGASHNEQFF. CDR3 nucleotides: TGTGCCAGCAGTCAACCACAGGGGGCCTCCCACAATGAGCAGTTCTTC. This chain connects TRBV7-9 to TRBJ2-7; 9 nucleotides align to TRBD1. The closer fit of TRBJ2-1 to the DNA end suggests the J call may be wrong. This CDR3 contains 16 residues. Germline V gives CDR1 SEHNR, CDR2 FQNEAQ (reference sequence).

This clonotype was observed a few times. The rearrangement uses TRBV5-5 and TRBJ2-3; D is uncertain. V was clipped by 4 bases and J by 4 bases, with 16 bases between them. CDR1 is SGHKS and CDR2 is YYEKEE in the germline V gene (reference sequence). This CDR3 has 15 amino acids. In nucleotides, the CDR3 is TGTGCCAGCAGCACGGCCAGTCGAGCTGCAGATACGCAGTATTTT. Translating it yields CASSTASRAADTQYF. The full variable domain, in which reference TRBV5-5 and TRBJ2-3 provide the parts outside the CDR3, is DAGVTQSPTHLIKTRGQQVTLRCSPISGHKSVSWYQQVLGQGPQFIFQYYEKEERGRGNFPDRFSARQFPNYSSELNVNALLLGDSALYLCASSTASRAADTQYFGPGTRLTVL.

For the CDR3, the DNA is TGTGCCAGTAGTCTCACCGGACAGGCTGGAAACACCATATATTTT. Its translation is CASSLTGQAGNTIYF. This chain links TRBV19 with TRBJ1-3, with 7 bases fitting TRBD1. With 5 bases clipped from V and 2 bases from J, the junction kept 6 bases outside the gene matches. Germline loops: CDR1 LNHDA, CDR2 SQIVND (reference sequence). The CDR3 totals 15 residues.

The CDR3 protein is CASGPEGVIEQFF. The CDR3, as DNA: TGTGCTAGTGGCCCTGAGGGGGTCATTGAGCAGTTCTTC. This chain uses TRBV12-5 with TRBJ2-1; D perhaps matches TRBD1 (6 bases). Trimming shortened V by 6 bases and J by 9 bases, and 15 bases separated the two germline ends. The CDR3 spans 13 residues. The germline V gene has CDR1 LGHNT and CDR2 FRNRAP. The whole variable domain, remainder taken from reference TRBV12-5 and TRBJ2-1, is DARVTQTPRHKVTEMGQEVTMRCQPILGHNTVFWYRQTMMQGLELLAYFRNRAPLDDSGMPKDRFSAEMPDATLATLKIQPSEPRDSAVYFCASGPEGVIEQFFGPGTRLTVL.

This clonotype was seen only a few times. V usage is TRBV7-2 and J usage is TRBJ2-5; TRBD2 aligns across 9 bases. This CDR3 is built from 15 residues. Germline V gene sequence: CDR1 SGHTA, CDR2 FQGNSA. V was pared by 1 base and J by 1 base, with 1 base of the junction left unmatched. CDR3 loop: CASSLDSGGQETQYF. CDR3 nucleotides: TGTGCCAGCAGCTTAGATAGCGGGGGCCAAGAGACCCAGTACTTC.

The rearrangement uses TRBV6-6 and TRBJ1-5, with TRBD1 as a possible D gene (6 bases). CDR3 length: 13 residues. Germline V gene lookup returns CDR1 MNHNY and CDR2 SVGAGI (reference sequence). The V gene lost 10 bases and the J gene lost 6 bases, with 16 bases spanning the gap. CDR3 residues: CAIRGGVGQPQHF. CDR3 in DNA: TGTGCCATTCGAGGGGGAGTGGGTCAGCCCCAGCATTTT.

The chain uses TRBV20-1 and TRBJ1-1; D is unclear. V lost 1 base to trimming and J lost 0 bases, with 9 bases between them. Germline CDR1 reads DFQATT; CDR2 reads SNEGSKA (reference sequence). CDR3 size: 14 residues. CDR3 in amino acids: CSARVGNMNTEAFF. The CDR3 DNA reads as TGCAGTGCTAGAGTGGGAAACATGAACACTGAAGCTTTCTTT.

This clonotype came up a few times. This chain connects TRBV5-1 to TRBJ2-5; possibly TRBD2 for D (5 bases). The length of the CDR3 is 14 residues. V was trimmed by 1 base and J by 5 bases, leaving 12 bases between them. The V gene's germline CDR1 is SGHRS and CDR2 YFSETQ. The CDR3 coding sequence is TGCGCCAGCAGCTTGTTGGGAGTTGAGGAGACCCAGTACTTC. The encoded protein is CASSLLGVEETQYF.

This clonotype was observed a handful of times. The rearrangement uses TRBV19 and TRBJ2-7; the match to TRBD1 covers 8 bases. Germline trimming cut 6 bases from V and 4 bases from J; bases unmatched to any gene: 5. CDR1 LNHDA and CDR2 SQIVND come from the germline V gene (reference sequence). This CDR3 is built from 13 residues. CDR3 in amino acids: CASSGQGRYEQYF. DNA for the CDR3: TGTGCCAGTAGCGGACAGGGTCGGTACGAGCAGTACTTC.

The chain recombines TRBV5-4 with TRBJ1-2; 8 bases agree with TRBD1. The CDR3 loop spans 16 amino acids. The germline gives CDR1 SGHNT, CDR2 YYREEE (reference sequence). Unmatched junction bases numbered 13, after V lost 3 bases and J lost 6 bases. In nucleotides, the CDR3 is TGTGCCAGCAGCTCCCGGACAGGGAGGTTAAGGAATGGCTACACCTTC. Its translation is CASSSRTGRLRNGYTF.

This CDR3 reads CSARRRVGNQPQHF. CDR3 DNA: TGCAGTGCTAGACGCAGGGTGGGCAATCAGCCCCAGCATTTT. The chain combines TRBV20-1 with TRBJ1-5; D might be TRBD1 (5 bases). V was cut by 2 bases and J by 2 bases, with 10 bases left in between. CDR1 is DFQATT, CDR2 SNEGSKA, per germline (reference sequence). This CDR3 spans 14 amino acids.

This clonotype came up a few times. Its ends do not fully match the called genes, so a read error is possible. The chain combines TRBV30 with TRBJ1-4; D is possibly TRBD1 (5 bases). Germline lookup yields CDR1 GTSNPN and CDR2 SVGIG (reference sequence). This CDR3 is built from 16 residues. The CDR3, as DNA: TGTGCCTGGAGTTCGCCCAGGGCTACAACTAATGAAAGACTGTTTTTT. Protein sequence: CAWSSPRATTNERLFF.